These T cell receptor beta chains were read from a single sample in a study of T cell repertoires in cytomegalovirus infection. The antigens these receptors bind are not known. TCRdb re-called the reads with MiXCR, one entry per CDR3 protein. This repertoire shows about 920,000 distinct CDR3 sequences, roughly 30% found once; its top ten account for 13%. The sample here was cultured CD8+ T cells from PBMCs, taken from culture after CMV antigen stimulation. The receptors here all came from a human donor in good health (CMV status not recorded). Some clones in this sample may be carry-over from other donors' samples. The CDR3 runs from the conserved cysteine through the conserved F or W. D genes are given only for firm matches. A row's size may be missing; if present it is once, few, many or a size class.

TRBV9	TRBJ2-2	many	NA	TGTGCCAGCAGCGTCAGTGACGGGGAGCTGTTTTTT	CASSVSDGELFF
TRBV24-1	TRBJ2-5	NA	TRBD1	TGTGCCACCAGTGATGCGCGCAGGGGGTCCCAAGAGACCCAGTACTTC	CATSDARRGSQETQYF
TRBV6-5	TRBJ2-1	few	NA	TGTGCCAGCAGTTACTCAACCGCCCATGAGCAGTTCTTC	CASSYSTAHEQFF
TRBV2	TRBJ2-3	NA	NA	TGTGCCAGCAGTGAAGGCAGGACTAGCACAGATACGCAGTATTTT	CASSEGRTSTDTQYF
TRBV7-9	TRBJ2-2	many	TRBD1	TGTGCCAGCAGCTCGGACAGGGCAGTTGGCGGGGAGCTGTTTTTT	CASSSDRAVGGELFF
TRBV6-2/TRBV6-3	TRBJ2-2	NA	NA	TGTGCCAGCAGTTCCCGCGAGAGCTACACCGGGGAGCTGTTTTTT	CASSSRESYTGELFF
TRBV6-4	TRBJ2-1	NA	TRBD2	TGTGCCAGCAGTGGATCGACTAGCGGGGGGGCCGATGAGCAGTTCTTC	CASSGSTSGGADEQFF
TRBV2	TRBJ2-6	NA	NA	NA	CASILGSISGANVLTF
TRBV7-9	TRBJ1-5	NA	NA	TGTGCCAGCAGCTTAATGGGTAGCAATCAGCCCCAGCATTTT	CASSLMGSNQPQHF
TRBV7-9	TRBJ2-5	NA	NA	TGTGCCAGCAAAGGGGACCAAGAGACCCAGTACTTC	CASKGDQETQYF
TRBV12-3/TRBV12-4	TRBJ1-5	few	TRBD1	TGTGCCAGCAGTTTTTTTATCCGGGACAGGGCTCATAGCAATCAGCCCCAGCATTTT	CASSFFIRDRAHSNQPQHF
TRBV2	TRBJ1-6	NA	NA	TGTGCCAGCTTCCCCCGCGGGGGTAATTCACCCCTCCACTTT	CASFPRGGNSPLHF
TRBV5-1	TRBJ2-3	NA	TRBD2	TGCGCCAGCAGCTGGGGATTAGCGGGGGAGAGCACAGATACGCAGTATTTT	CASSWGLAGESTDTQYF
TRBV6-1	TRBJ2-1	few	NA	TGTGCCAGCAGTGAAATGGCCTACGACTACAATGAGCAGTTCTTC	CASSEMAYDYNEQFF
TRBV6-1	TRBJ2-7	NA	NA	TGTGCCAGCAGTGACCTAGAGATCTACGAGCAGTACTTC	CASSDLEIYEQYF
TRBV6-5	TRBJ1-1	NA	NA	TGTGCCAGCAGTTACGGATGGATGAACACTGAAGCTTTCTTT	CASSYGWMNTEAFF
TRBV12-3/TRBV12-4	TRBJ1-1	few	NA	TGTGCCAGCAACTTCGGGAACACTGAAGCTTTCTTT	CASNFGNTEAFF
TRBV14	TRBJ2-1	NA	TRBD2	TGTGCCAGCAGCCAAGAGATAGCGGGGGGGGACAATGAGCAGTTCTTC	CASSQEIAGGDNEQFF
TRBV6-6	TRBJ1-4	few	NA	TGTGCCAGCAGTTACCTGGAGGGGGGTGATAATGAAAAACTGTTTTTT	CASSYLEGGDNEKLFF
TRBV4-1	TRBJ2-1	NA	NA	TGCGCCAGCAGCCAAGATCTAAGGAGGGGGGGCAGAAATGAGCAGTTCTTC	CASSQDLRRGGRNEQFF